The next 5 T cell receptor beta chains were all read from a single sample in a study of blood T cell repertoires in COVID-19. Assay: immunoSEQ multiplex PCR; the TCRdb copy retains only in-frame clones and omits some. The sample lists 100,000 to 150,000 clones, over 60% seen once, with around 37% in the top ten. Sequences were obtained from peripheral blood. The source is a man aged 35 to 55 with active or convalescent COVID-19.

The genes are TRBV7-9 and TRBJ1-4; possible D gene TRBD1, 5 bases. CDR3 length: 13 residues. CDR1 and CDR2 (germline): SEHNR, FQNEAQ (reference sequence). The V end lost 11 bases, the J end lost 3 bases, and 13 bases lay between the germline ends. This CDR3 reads CAGRGDSNEKLFF. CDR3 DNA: TGTGCCGGGCGGGGGGATTCTAATGAAAAACTGTTTTTT.

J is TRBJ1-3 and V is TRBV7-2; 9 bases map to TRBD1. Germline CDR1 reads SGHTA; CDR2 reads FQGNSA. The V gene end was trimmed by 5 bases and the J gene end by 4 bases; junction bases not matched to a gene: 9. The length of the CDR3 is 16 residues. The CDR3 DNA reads TGTGCCAGCAGCCCACAGACAGGGGGGATAGGAAACACCATATATTTT. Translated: CASSPQTGGIGNTIYF.

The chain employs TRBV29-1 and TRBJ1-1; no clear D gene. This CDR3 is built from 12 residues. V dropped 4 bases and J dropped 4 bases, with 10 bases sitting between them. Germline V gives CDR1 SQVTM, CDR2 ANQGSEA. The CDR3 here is CSVGPPGTEAFF. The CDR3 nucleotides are TGCAGCGTTGGGCCGCCGGGCACTGAAGCTTTCTTT.

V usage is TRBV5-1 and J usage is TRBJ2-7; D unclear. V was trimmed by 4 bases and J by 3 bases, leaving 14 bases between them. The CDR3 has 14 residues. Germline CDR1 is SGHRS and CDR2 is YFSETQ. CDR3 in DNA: TGCGCCAGCAGCCTCAGTCCAAACAACTACGAGCAGTACTTC. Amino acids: CASSLSPNNYEQYF.

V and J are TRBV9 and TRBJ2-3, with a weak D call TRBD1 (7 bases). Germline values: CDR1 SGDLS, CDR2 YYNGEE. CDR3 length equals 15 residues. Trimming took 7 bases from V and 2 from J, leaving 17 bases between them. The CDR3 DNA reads TGTGCCAGCTGCCGGAGGGGGCGGGACACAGATACGCAGTATTTT. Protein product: CASCRRGRDTDTQYF.